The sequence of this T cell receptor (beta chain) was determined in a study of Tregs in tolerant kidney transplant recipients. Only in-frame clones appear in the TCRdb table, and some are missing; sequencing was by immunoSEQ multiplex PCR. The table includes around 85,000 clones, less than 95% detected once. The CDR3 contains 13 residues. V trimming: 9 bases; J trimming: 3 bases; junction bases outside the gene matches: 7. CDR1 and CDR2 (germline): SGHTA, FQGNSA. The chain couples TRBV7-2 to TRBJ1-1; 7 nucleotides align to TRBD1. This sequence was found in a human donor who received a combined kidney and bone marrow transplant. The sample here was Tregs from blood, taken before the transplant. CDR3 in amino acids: CASGTGTDTEAFF. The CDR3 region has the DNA TGTGCCAGTGGAACCGGGACAGACACTGAAGCTTTCTTT.